A selection of T cell receptor beta chains follows, all from one sample in a study of control samples from healthy donors and cancer patients. Only in-frame clones appear in the TCRdb table, and some are missing; sequencing was by immunoSEQ multiplex PCR. The data contain roughly 190,000 clones, about nine tenths of them seen just once; the ten biggest clones take up less than 1.6%. The source material was blood. The receptors stem from a woman in her twenties or thirties in good health. Both conserved end residues are part of each CDR3. A D gene is named only where the DNA matches it firmly. Only some rows state a clone size, as once, few, many or a class for expanded clones.

CASSLAPGTSGSNEQFF,TGTGCCAGCAGCTTAGCCCCCGGGACTAGCGGGAGTAATGAGCAGTTCTTC,TRBV7-2,-,TRBJ2-1,TRBD2
CSVPTDRGPYNEQFF,TGCAGCGTCCCCACCGACAGGGGGCCTTACAATGAGCAGTTCTTC,TRBV29-1,-,TRBJ2-1,TRBD1
CAWRDRNYGYTF,TGTGCCTGGAGGGACAGAAACTATGGCTACACCTTC,TRBV30,-,TRBJ1-2,-
CSARTTYEQYF,TGCAGTGCAAGGACTACCTACGAGCAGTACTTC,TRBV20-1,-,TRBJ2-7,-
CASSSSGTYNEQFF,TGTGCCAGCAGTTCTAGCGGTACCTACAATGAGCAGTTCTTC,TRBV6-2/TRBV6-3,-,TRBJ2-1,TRBD2
CASSYSTGGSYGYTF,TGTGCCAGCAGTTACTCGACAGGGGGCTCTTATGGCTACACCTTC,TRBV6-2/TRBV6-3,once,TRBJ1-2,TRBD1
CASSKLAGVPYNEQFF,TGCGCCAGCAGCAAACTAGCGGGAGTCCCCTACAATGAGCAGTTCTTC,TRBV4-3,-,TRBJ2-1,TRBD2
CASSLLAGGSDTQYF,TGTGCCAGCAGCTTACTAGCGGGGGGGTCAGATACGCAGTATTTT,TRBV2,-,TRBJ2-3,TRBD2
CASSLQDGETQYF,TGCGCCAGCAGCTTGCAGGACGGGGAGACCCAGTACTTC,TRBV5-1,-,TRBJ2-5,-
CASSYRGANYGYTF,TGTGCCAGCAGTTACAGGGGAGCTAACTATGGCTACACCTTC,TRBV27,-,TRBJ1-2,TRBD1
CASSTGQGVLAKNIQYF,TGTGCCAGCAGCACCGGACAGGGGGTTTTAGCCAAAAACATTCAGTACTTC,TRBV5-5,-,TRBJ2-4,TRBD1
CASSLGGAGPKQETQYF,TGCGCCAGCAGCTTGGGGGGCGCGGGTCCCAAACAAGAGACCCAGTACTTC,TRBV5-1,-,TRBJ2-5,-
CASSLSGRAPDTQYF,TGTGCCAGCAGCTTAAGCGGGAGGGCCCCAGATACGCAGTATTTT,TRBV7-3,-,TRBJ2-3,TRBD2
CSVSWGGQPQHF,TGCAGCGTTTCATGGGGGGGACAGCCCCAGCATTTT,TRBV29-1,-,TRBJ1-5,-
CAWKVGVRLRDGELFF,TGTGCCTGGAAGGTCGGGGTCCGCTTGAGGGACGGGGAGCTGTTTTTT,TRBV30,-,TRBJ2-2,-
CSVEDPLGYEQYF,TGCAGCGTTGAAGACCCCCTAGGTTACGAGCAGTACTTC,TRBV29-1,-,TRBJ2-7,-
CASSPSSSGNTIYF,TGTGCCAGCTCACCCTCTAGCTCTGGAAACACCATATATTTT,TRBV18,once,TRBJ1-3,-
CASSGVEEEETQYF,TGTGCCAGTAGTGGGGTGGAGGAGGAAGAGACCCAGTACTTC,TRBV19,-,TRBJ2-5,-
CASSITGGYETQYF,TGTGCCAGTAGTATAACAGGGGGGTATGAGACCCAGTACTTC,TRBV19,-,TRBJ2-5,TRBD1
CASSESWGGVYEQYF,TGCGCCAGCAGTGAGTCGTGGGGGGGCGTCTACGAGCAGTACTTC,TRBV10-2,-,TRBJ2-7,-
CAWSVAVEKLFF,TGTGCCTGGAGTGTAGCGGTTGAAAAACTGTTTTTT,TRBV30,-,TRBJ1-4,-
CASSLSSGSTDTQYF,TGTGCCAGCAGTTTATCTAGCGGGAGCACAGATACGCAGTATTTT,TRBV28,-,TRBJ2-3,TRBD2
CASSPDYLSTDTQYF,TGTGCCAGCAGCCCGGACTACCTCAGCACAGATACGCAGTATTTT,TRBV7-2,-,TRBJ2-3,-
CASSEKHQETQYF,TGTGCCAGCAGTGAAAAACACCAAGAGACCCAGTACTTC,TRBV25-1,-,TRBJ2-5,-